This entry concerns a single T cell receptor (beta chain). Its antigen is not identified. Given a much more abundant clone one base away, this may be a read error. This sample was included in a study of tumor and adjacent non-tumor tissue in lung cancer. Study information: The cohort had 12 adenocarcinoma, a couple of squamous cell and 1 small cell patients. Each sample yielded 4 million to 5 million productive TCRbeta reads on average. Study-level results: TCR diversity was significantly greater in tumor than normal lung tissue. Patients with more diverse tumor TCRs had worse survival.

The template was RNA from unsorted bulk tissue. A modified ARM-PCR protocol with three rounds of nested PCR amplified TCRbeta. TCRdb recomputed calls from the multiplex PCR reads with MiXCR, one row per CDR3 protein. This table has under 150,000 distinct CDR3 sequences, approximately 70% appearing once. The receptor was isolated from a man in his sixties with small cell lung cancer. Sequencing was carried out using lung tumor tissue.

The CDR3 DNA reads TGTGCCAACAGTCAACCGACAGGGGGCAGGGGAGATACGCAGTATTTT. Its protein is CANSQPTGGRGDTQYF. This chain joins TRBV6-1 and TRBJ2-3; 10 bases are shared with TRBD1. Germline V lookup: CDR1 MNHNS, CDR2 SASEGT. The CDR3 extends over 16 amino acids.